The 24 T cell receptor beta chains below come from one sample, sequenced in a study of blood T cell repertoires in COVID-19. The method was immunoSEQ multiplex PCR; TCRdb's version includes in-frame clones alone and lacks a portion of them. The sample holds some 200,000 clones, just over 90% seen once. The sequencing sample was made of peripheral blood. These receptors were taken from a man younger than 40 with acute or convalescent COVID-19.

This chain uses TRBV7-9 with TRBJ1-5; D is uncertain. This CDR3 is built from 16 residues. The V gene lost 5 bases and the J gene lost 6 bases, with 20 bases spanning the gap. Per germline, CDR1 SEHNR and CDR2 FQNEAQ (reference sequence). DNA for the CDR3: TGTGCCAGCAGCCGGAGCGGGGTCCCTAGTAGTCAGCCCCAGCATTTT. Amino acid sequence: CASSRSGVPSSQPQHF. Combining the CDR3 with reference TRBV7-9 and TRBJ1-5 gives the whole variable domain DTGVSQNPRHKITKRGQNVTFRCDPISEHNRLYWYRQTLGQGPEFLTYFQNEAQLEKSRLLSDRFSAERPKGSFSTLEIQRTEQGDSAMYLCASSRSGVPSSQPQHFGDGTRLSIL.

V usage is TRBV12-3 or TRBV12-4 and J usage is TRBJ2-7; D unclear. The CDR3 is 12 amino acids. The V end lost 6 bases, the J end lost 2 bases, and 8 bases lay between the germline ends. As DNA, the CDR3 is TGTGCCAGCAGCCAATTTCCCTACGAGCAGTACTTC. This sequence encodes CASSQFPYEQYF.

In DNA, the CDR3 is TGTGCCAGCAGCCCCGGACCTGGACAGCTCTCCTACGAGCAGTACTTC. Translated: CASSPGPGQLSYEQYF. This sequence joins TRBV5-8 and TRBJ2-7; a weak D match, TRBD1 (6 bases). Trimming cost V 4 bases and J 0 bases, with 17 bases left between them. Germline V gene sequence: CDR1 SGHTS, CDR2 YDEGEE. The CDR3 loop spans 16 amino acids.

This clone was seen a single time. The V call is TRBV29-1, the J call TRBJ2-3, with D perhaps matching TRBD2 (5 bases). The germline gives CDR1 SQVTM, CDR2 ANQGSEA. There are 14 residues in the CDR3. Trimming shortened V by 6 bases and J by 0 bases, and 13 bases separated the two germline ends. The CDR3 here is CSVGLFISTDTQYF. The CDR3 nucleotides are TGCAGCGTCGGACTGTTCATTAGCACAGATACGCAGTATTTT.

V usage is TRBV6-4 and J usage is TRBJ1-2; D gene uncertain. The CDR3 loop spans 13 amino acids. The ends were cut back, 2 bases at V and 12 bases at J, with 16 bases in the middle. Germline CDR1 and CDR2: MRHNA and SNTAGT. The CDR3 DNA reads TGTGCCAGCAGTGACCCGATTTCGGGATATCACACCTTC. It yields the protein CASSDPISGYHTF.

The V call is TRBV29-1, the J call TRBJ2-2; TRBD2 is a possible D gene (6 bases). V was trimmed by 3 bases and J by 2 bases, leaving 10 bases between them. CDR1 is SQVTM and CDR2 is ANQGSEA in the germline V gene. The CDR3 sequence is 14 residues long. CDR3 in amino acids: CSVEPGVNTGELFF. The CDR3 nucleotides are TGCAGCGTTGAGCCGGGAGTCAACACCGGGGAGCTGTTTTTT.

The rearrangement uses TRBV6-2 or TRBV6-3 and TRBJ2-7; the D gene is possibly TRBD2 (6 bases). CDR1 and CDR2 from the germline V gene are MNHEY and SVGEGT. There are 18 residues in the CDR3. Trimming removed 2 bases at V and 6 bases at J, with 26 bases between. In DNA form, the CDR3 reads TGTGCCAGCAGTTACCGACACGCTGCAAGGGAGGCAAATTTCGAGCAGTACTTC. As protein: CASSYRHAAREANFEQYF.

The V gene is TRBV24-1, the J gene TRBJ2-3; 14 nucleotides line up with TRBD2. J gave up 0 bases and V 3 bases, and 7 bases lay outside the gene matches. The CDR3 is 19 residues long. Germline CDR1 is KGHDR and CDR2 is SFDVKD. For the CDR3, the DNA is TGTGCCACCAGTGATCGGACTAGCGGGAGGTCGGGTAGCACAGATACGCAGTATTTT. This sequence encodes CATSDRTSGRSGSTDTQYF.

The chain employs TRBV30 and TRBJ2-5, with D possibly matching TRBD2 (7 bases). V gave up 5 bases and J gave up 2 bases, with 15 bases separating them. This CDR3 region has 14 residues. CDR1 is GTSNPN, CDR2 SVGIG, per germline (reference sequence). CDR3 sequence (DNA): TGTGCCTGGGTGCGGCGGGGGACACAAGAGACCCAGTACTTC. Translated: CAWVRRGTQETQYF.

This clone appeared a few times. The chain uses TRBV29-1 and TRBJ2-7, with TRBD1 matching 8 bases. V gave up 6 bases and J gave up 6 bases; unmatched junction bases: 10. The germline V gene has CDR1 SQVTM and CDR2 ANQGSEA. This CDR3 contains 13 residues. The DNA for the CDR3 is TGCAGCGTGTTCAGGACAGGGAATAGCGAGCAGTACTTC. Translating it yields CSVFRTGNSEQYF.

V usage is TRBV5-4 and J usage is TRBJ2-5; 9 bases map to TRBD2. The CDR3 has 14 residues. Losses at the gene ends were 4 bases for V and 4 bases for J; bases not matched to a gene: 5. The germline V gene has CDR1 SGHNT and CDR2 YYREEE (reference sequence). This chain's CDR3 is CASSAGLAGETQYF. CDR3 sequence (DNA): TGTGCCAGCAGCGCGGGACTAGCTGGAGAGACCCAGTACTTC.

The gene calls are TRBV7-9 and TRBJ2-3; 7 bases line up with TRBD1. Losses at the gene ends were 5 bases for V and 3 bases for J; bases not matched to a gene: 11. Looked up from germline, CDR1 is SEHNR and CDR2 is FQNEAQ (reference sequence). CDR3 length equals 16 residues. CDR3 residues: CASSIHRTGGTDTQYF. The CDR3 DNA is TGTGCCAGCAGCATACACCGGACAGGCGGAACAGATACGCAGTATTTT.

This clone appeared once. The genes are TRBV7-9 and TRBJ2-7, with TRBD1 matching over 7 bases. CDR3 size: 14 residues. Germline V gene sequence: CDR1 SEHNR, CDR2 FQNEAQ (reference sequence). Trimming cost V 5 bases and J 2 bases; bases outside gene matches: 6. The DNA for the CDR3 is TGTGCCAGCAGCCCACAGGGGATCCCCTACGAGCAGTACTTC. Protein sequence: CASSPQGIPYEQYF.

This rearrangement joins TRBV5-5 to TRBJ1-2; tentative D call: TRBD1 (5 bases). CDR1 and CDR2 from the germline V gene are SGHKS and YYEKEE (reference sequence). This CDR3 contains 16 residues. Between the trimmed V and J ends, which lost 2 bases and 4 bases, there was a span of 18 bases. The CDR3 DNA follows: TGTGCCAGCAGCTTATCCCCGGTAGACAGCTTCTATGGCTACACCTTC. Its translation: CASSLSPVDSFYGYTF.

The CDR3 DNA sequence: TGTGCCAGCAACTCAGGGGGCCTAACCGAAAAACTGTTTTTT. This sequence encodes CASNSGGLTEKLFF. The chain recombines TRBV28 with TRBJ1-4; TRBD1 matches at 8 bases. V lost 7 bases and J lost 8; bases outside the gene matches: 9. This CDR3 is 14 amino acids long. CDR1 and CDR2 from the germline V gene are MDHEN and SYDVKM.

This sequence joins TRBV7-9 and TRBJ2-1; 11 bases line up with TRBD2. This CDR3 has 16 residues. Germline V gene data show CDR1 as SEHNR and CDR2 as FQNEAQ (reference sequence). Unmatched junction bases numbered 11, after V lost 5 bases and J lost 8 bases. The chain's CDR3 is CASSPMGLAAVYEQFF. CDR3 sequence (DNA): TGTGCCAGCAGCCCCATGGGACTAGCGGCCGTCTATGAGCAGTTCTTC.

Remarks on this clone: The sample holds other DNA sequences that translate to the same CDR3. The chain uses TRBV27 and TRBJ1-5; D might be TRBD1 (6 bases). Trimming removed 0 bases from V and 1 base from J, with 7 bases in between. The CDR3 totals 15 residues. CDR1 and CDR2 (germline): MNHEY, SMNVEV (reference sequence). The CDR3 DNA is TGTGCCAGCAGTTTATCCAGGGGAAGCAATCAGCCCCAGCATTTT. Translating it yields CASSLSRGSNQPQHF.

This clone appeared once. The chain employs TRBV19 and TRBJ2-1, with TRBD2 as a possible D gene (5 bases). Germline lookup yields CDR1 LNHDA and CDR2 SQIVND (reference sequence). This CDR3 has 15 residues. Deletions cut 3 bases from V and 0 bases from J, with 9 bases between. CDR3 DNA: TGTGCCAGTAGTATGGAAGGGAGCTCCTACAATGAGCAGTTCTTC. It codes for CASSMEGSSYNEQFF.

The chain links TRBV19 to TRBJ2-2, with a tentative D call TRBD1 (6 bases). V was cut by 2 bases and J by 2 bases, with 18 bases left in between. CDR3 length: 18 residues. Germline V CDR1 and CDR2: LNHDA, SQIVND (reference sequence). The chain's CDR3 is CASSITDSALRNTGELFF. The CDR3 DNA sequence: TGTGCCAGTAGTATAACGGACAGCGCGCTCCGAAACACCGGGGAGCTGTTTTTT.

This sequence joins TRBV6-5 and TRBJ2-7; 12 positions match TRBD2. In germline, CDR1 is MNHEY, CDR2 SVGAGI. The CDR3 is 14 amino acids. V dropped 7 bases and J dropped 5; count of bases not matched to a gene: 6. The CDR3 nucleotides read TGTGCCAGCACCGTGACTAGCGGGGGCCACGAGCAGTACTTC. Translated: CASTVTSGGHEQYF.

The chain has TRBV5-5 and TRBJ1-5; possible D gene TRBD1, 5 bases. CDR1 SGHKS and CDR2 YYEKEE come from the germline V gene (reference sequence). Trimming pared 4 bases from V and 1 base from J, leaving 21 bases between. The CDR3 runs 18 residues. CDR3 nucleotide sequence: TGTGCCAGCAGCCTGGAGGTCAGGGTTGGAGGGAGCAATCAGCCCCAGCATTTT. Translation: CASSLEVRVGGSNQPQHF. Full variable domain (missing parts from reference TRBV5-5 and TRBJ1-5): DAGVTQSPTHLIKTRGQQVTLRCSPISGHKSVSWYQQVLGQGPQFIFQYYEKEERGRGNFPDRFSARQFPNYSSELNVNALLLGDSALYLCASSLEVRVGGSNQPQHFGDGTRLSIL.

The chain carries TRBV5-1 and TRBJ2-1; D gene unclear. V shed 2 bases and J shed 5 bases, with 8 bases lying between them. Per the germline V gene, CDR1 is SGHRS and CDR2 is YFSETQ. The CDR3 contains 13 residues. The CDR3 DNA reads TGCGCCAGCAGCTTTTCACCGGACAATGAGCAGTTCTTC. It is translated as CASSFSPDNEQFF.

V is TRBV2 and J is TRBJ2-2, with TRBD2 as a possible D gene (5 bases). Trimming removed 7 bases at V and 1 base at J, with 13 bases between. The CDR3 loop spans 15 amino acids. Germline loops: CDR1 SNHLY, CDR2 FYNNEI. The CDR3 DNA is TGTGCCAGCACAAATACCGGGATGAACACCGGGGAGCTGTTTTTT. Translating gives CASTNTGMNTGELFF.

The chain joins TRBV7-2 to TRBJ1-1; D may be TRBD1 (5 bases). There are 14 residues in the CDR3. V lost 6 bases and J lost 2, with 13 bases in between. Germline values: CDR1 SGHTA, CDR2 FQGNSA. The CDR3 loop reads CASRFRQTNTEAFF. In DNA form, the CDR3 reads TGTGCCAGCAGATTCCGACAGACCAACACTGAAGCTTTCTTT.